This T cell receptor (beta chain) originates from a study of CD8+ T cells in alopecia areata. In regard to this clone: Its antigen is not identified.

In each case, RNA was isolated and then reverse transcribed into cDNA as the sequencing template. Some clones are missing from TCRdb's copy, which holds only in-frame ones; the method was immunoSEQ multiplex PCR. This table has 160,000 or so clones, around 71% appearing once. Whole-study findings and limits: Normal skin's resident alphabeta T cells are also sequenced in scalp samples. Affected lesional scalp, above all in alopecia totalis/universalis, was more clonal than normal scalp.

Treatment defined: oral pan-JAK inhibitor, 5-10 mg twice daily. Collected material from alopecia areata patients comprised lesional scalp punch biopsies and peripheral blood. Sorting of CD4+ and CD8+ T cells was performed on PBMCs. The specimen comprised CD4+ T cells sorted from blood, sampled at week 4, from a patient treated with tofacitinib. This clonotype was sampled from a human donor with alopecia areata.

For the CDR3, the DNA is TGTGCCAGCAGCGCCGGACAGTACCAAGAGACCCAGTACTTC. It encodes CASSAGQYQETQYF. V and J are TRBV2 and TRBJ2-5, with D possibly being TRBD1 (6 bases). Germline-derived CDR1 and CDR2 are SNHLY and FYNNEI. V was pared by 6 bases and J by 0 bases, with 11 bases between. There are 14 residues in the CDR3.